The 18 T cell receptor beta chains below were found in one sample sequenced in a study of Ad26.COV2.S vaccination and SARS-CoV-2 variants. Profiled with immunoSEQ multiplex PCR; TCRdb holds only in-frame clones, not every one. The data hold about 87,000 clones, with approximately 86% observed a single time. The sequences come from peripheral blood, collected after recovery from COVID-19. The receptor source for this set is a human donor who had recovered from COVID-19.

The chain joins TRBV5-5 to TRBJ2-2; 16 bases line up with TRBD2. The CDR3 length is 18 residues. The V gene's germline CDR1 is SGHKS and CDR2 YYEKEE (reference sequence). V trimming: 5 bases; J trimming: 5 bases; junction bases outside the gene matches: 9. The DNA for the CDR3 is TGTGCCAGCAGTGCCGGGACTAGCGGGAGGGTGTTTACCGGGGAGCTGTTTTTT. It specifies CASSAGTSGRVFTGELFF.

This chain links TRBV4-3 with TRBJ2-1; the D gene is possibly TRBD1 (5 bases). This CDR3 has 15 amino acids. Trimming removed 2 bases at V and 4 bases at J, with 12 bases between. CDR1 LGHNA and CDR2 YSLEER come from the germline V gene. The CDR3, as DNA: TGCGCCAGCAGCCAATTAGGGGATCTTTACAATGAGCAGTTCTTC. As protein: CASSQLGDLYNEQFF.

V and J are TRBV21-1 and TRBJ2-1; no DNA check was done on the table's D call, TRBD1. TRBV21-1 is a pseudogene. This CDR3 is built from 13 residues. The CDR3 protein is CASNRVVHNEQFF. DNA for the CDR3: TGTGCCAGTAACAGGGTGGTCCACAATGAGCAGTTCTTC.

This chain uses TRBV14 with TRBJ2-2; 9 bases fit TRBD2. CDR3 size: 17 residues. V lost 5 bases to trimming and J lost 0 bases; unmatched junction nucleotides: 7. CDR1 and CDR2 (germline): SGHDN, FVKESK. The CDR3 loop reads CASSSRLAETNTGELFF. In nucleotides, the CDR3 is TGTGCCAGCAGCTCCCGACTAGCGGAGACGAACACCGGGGAGCTGTTTTTT.

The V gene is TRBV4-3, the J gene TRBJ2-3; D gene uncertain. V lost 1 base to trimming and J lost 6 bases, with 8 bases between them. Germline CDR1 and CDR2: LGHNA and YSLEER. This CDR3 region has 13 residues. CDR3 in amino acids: CASSQGLRDTQYF. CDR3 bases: TGCGCCAGCAGCCAAGGTTTGAGGGATACGCAGTATTTT.

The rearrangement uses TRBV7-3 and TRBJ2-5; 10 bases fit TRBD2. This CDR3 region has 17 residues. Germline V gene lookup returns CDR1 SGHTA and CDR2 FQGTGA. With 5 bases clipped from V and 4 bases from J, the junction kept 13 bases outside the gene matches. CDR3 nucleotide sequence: TGTGCCAGCAGCCCCCTTTCTAGCGGGAGTGGAATAGAGACCCAGTACTTC. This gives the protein CASSPLSSGSGIETQYF.

CDR3 DNA: TGTGCCAGTAGTATCCCGGGACTGCGGAACACTGAAGCTTTCTTT. It yields the protein CASSIPGLRNTEAFF. The chain joins TRBV19 to TRBJ1-1; TRBD1 might be the D (5 bases). The CDR3 is 15 residues long. The V gene's germline CDR1 is LNHDA and CDR2 SQIVND (reference sequence). Trimming left V 3 bases short and J 1 base short, with 12 bases between.

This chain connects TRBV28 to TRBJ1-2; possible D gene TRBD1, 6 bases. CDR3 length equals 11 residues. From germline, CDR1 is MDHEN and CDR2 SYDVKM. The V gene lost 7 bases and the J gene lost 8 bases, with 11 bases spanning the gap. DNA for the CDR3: TGTGCCAGCATATCAGGGGTCGGCTACACCTTC. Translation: CASISGVGYTF.

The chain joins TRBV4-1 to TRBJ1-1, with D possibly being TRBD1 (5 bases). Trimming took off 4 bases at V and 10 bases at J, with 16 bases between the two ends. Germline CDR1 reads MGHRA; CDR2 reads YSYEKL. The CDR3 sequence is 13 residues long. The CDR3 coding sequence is TGCGCCAGCAGCCCAGAGGCAGCCGGGGGAGCTTTCTTT. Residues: CASSPEAAGGAFF.

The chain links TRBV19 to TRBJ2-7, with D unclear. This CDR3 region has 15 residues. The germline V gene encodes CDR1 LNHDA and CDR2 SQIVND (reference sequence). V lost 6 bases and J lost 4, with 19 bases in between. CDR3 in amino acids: CASRSPAVLGYEQYF. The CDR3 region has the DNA TGTGCCAGTAGATCGCCGGCCGTTCTAGGATACGAGCAGTACTTC.

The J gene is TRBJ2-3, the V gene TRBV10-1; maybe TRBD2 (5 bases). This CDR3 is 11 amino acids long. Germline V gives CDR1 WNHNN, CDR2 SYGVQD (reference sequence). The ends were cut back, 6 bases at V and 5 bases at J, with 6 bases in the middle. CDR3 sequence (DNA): TGCGCCAGCAGCGCGGGAGATACGCAGTATTTT. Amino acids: CASSAGDTQYF.

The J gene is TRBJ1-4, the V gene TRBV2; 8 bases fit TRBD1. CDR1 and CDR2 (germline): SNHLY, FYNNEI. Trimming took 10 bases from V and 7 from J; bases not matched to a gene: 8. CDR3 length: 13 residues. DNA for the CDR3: TGTGCCACCTCCCGGCAGGGGGCTGAAAAACTGTTTTTT. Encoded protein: CATSRQGAEKLFF.

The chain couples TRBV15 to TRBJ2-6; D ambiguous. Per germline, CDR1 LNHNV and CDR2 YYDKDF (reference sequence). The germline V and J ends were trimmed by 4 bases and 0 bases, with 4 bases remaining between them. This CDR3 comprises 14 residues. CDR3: CATSITSGANVLTF. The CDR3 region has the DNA TGTGCCACCAGCATCACCTCTGGGGCCAACGTCCTGACTTTC.

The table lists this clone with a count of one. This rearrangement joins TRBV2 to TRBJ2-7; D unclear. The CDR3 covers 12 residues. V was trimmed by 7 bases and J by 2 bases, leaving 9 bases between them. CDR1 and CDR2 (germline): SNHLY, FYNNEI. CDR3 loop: CASNPAPYEQYF. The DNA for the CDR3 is TGTGCCAGCAATCCGGCCCCCTACGAGCAGTACTTC.

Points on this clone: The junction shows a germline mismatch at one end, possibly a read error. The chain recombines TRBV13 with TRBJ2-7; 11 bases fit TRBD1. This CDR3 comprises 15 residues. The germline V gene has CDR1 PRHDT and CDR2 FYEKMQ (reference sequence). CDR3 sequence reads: CASSLGQGAWYEQYF. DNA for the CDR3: TGTGCCAGCAGCCTAGGACAGGGGGCTTGGTACGAGCAGTACTTC. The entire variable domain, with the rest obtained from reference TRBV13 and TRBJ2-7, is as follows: AAGVIQSPRHLIKEKRETATLKCYPIPRHDTVYWYQQGPGQDPQFLISFYEKMQSDKGSIPDRFSAQQFSDYHSELNMSSLELGDSALYFCASSLGQGAWYEQYFGPGTRLTVT.

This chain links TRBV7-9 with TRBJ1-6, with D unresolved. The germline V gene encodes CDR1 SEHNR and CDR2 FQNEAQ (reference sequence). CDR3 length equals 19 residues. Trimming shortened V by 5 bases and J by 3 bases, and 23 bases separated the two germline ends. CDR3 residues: CASSNLAEGRRSYNSPLHF. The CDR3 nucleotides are TGTGCCAGCAGCAATTTGGCCGAAGGGCGTAGAAGCTATAATTCACCCCTCCACTTT. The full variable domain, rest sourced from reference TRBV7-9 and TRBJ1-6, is DTGVSQNPRHKITKRGQNVTFRCDPISEHNRLYWYRQTLGQGPEFLTYFQNEAQLEKSRLLSDRFSAERPKGSFSTLEIQRTEQGDSAMYLCASSNLAEGRRSYNSPLHFGNGTRLTVT.

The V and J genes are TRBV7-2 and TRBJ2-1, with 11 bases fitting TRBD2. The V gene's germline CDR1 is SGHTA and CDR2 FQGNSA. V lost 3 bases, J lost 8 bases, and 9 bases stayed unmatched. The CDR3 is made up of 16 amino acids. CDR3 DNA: TGTGCCAGCAGCTTGCTATTAGCGGGAGGGGTCCATGAGCAGTTCTTC. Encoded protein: CASSLLLAGGVHEQFF.

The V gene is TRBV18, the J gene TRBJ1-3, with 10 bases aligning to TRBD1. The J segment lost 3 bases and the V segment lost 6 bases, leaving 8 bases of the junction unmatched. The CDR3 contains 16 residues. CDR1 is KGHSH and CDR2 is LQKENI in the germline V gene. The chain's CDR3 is CASSLTGTGVGNTIYF. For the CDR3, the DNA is TGTGCCAGCTCTCTGACCGGGACAGGGGTTGGAAACACCATATATTTT.